This T cell receptor (beta chain) is drawn from a study of blood T cell repertoires in COVID-19. Turning to the study itself: Material from acute and convalescent COVID-19 was sourced from the United States, Italy and Spain. PBMCs, B-cell-depleted T cells, or T cells provided the cDNA or gDNA that made up the material.

Authors' analysis steps: The authors estimated nucleated cell counts from reference gene primer amplification. The protocol was immunoSEQ multiplex PCR, while the TCRdb copy is restricted to in-frame clones and leaves out a portion. Clone size and the V and J calls come from that table; the DNA yielded D and trimming. Here the sample spans over 100,000 clones, approximately 87% being singletons. With V trimmed by 5 bases and J by 2 bases, 9 bases remained unmatched. Germline values: CDR1 LNHDA, CDR2 SQIVND (reference sequence). This CDR3 is 18 amino acids long. This chain connects TRBV19 to TRBJ2-3; 14 bases line up with TRBD2. The specimen sequenced was peripheral blood. The clonotype was recovered from a woman aged 45-65 years with acute or convalescent COVID-19. The CDR3 nucleotides are TGTGCCAGTAGTTTCTCCGGGACTAGCGGGGGTTTCACAGATACGCAGTATTTT. It codes for CASSFSGTSGGFTDTQYF.